This T cell receptor (beta chain) was identified in a study of blood T cell repertoires in COVID-19. Study-level background: Sites across the United States, Italy and Spain contributed samples from acute and convalescent COVID-19. Sample material is recorded as cDNA or gDNA derived from T cells, B-cell-depleted T cells, or PBMCs.

With V trimmed by 0 bases and J by 6 bases, 2 bases remained unmatched. Germline CDR1 is MRHNA and CDR2 is SNTAGT. The CDR3 is 15 amino acids. This clone has at least ten counts. Other DNA sequences in this sample translate to the same CDR3. Original methodology: For nucleated cells, counts were estimated from reference gene primer amplification. Sequenced by immunoSEQ multiplex PCR; TCRdb stores in-frame clones only, minus some. That table supplies the V and J calls and clone size; D and trimming were determined from the DNA. The table records some 280,000 clones, 86% of them present only once. The chain recombines TRBV6-4 with TRBJ2-3; the match to TRBD2 covers 11 bases. The TCR was taken from a woman in her thirties with active or convalescent COVID-19. The source material was peripheral blood. In DNA form, the CDR3 reads TGTGCCAGCAGTGACTCTAGCGGGGGGGCCGATACGCAGTATTTT. It is translated as CASSDSSGGADTQYF.